These T cell receptor beta chains were read from a single sample in a study of blood T cell repertoires in COVID-19. The protocol was immunoSEQ multiplex PCR, while the TCRdb copy is restricted to in-frame clones and leaves out a portion. The repertoire has 100,000 to 150,000 clones, around 80% of them found once; the top ten carry 16%. The specimen was peripheral blood. The receptors were sampled from a man aged 55 to 70 with active or convalescent COVID-19. CDR3s include the opening cysteine and the closing phenylalanine or tryptophan. Fields, in order: CDR3 protein, CDR3 DNA, D gene, J gene, V gene, clone size. A D gene is named only where the DNA matches it firmly. The size entry is marked missing in some rows and otherwise reads once, few, many or a size class.

CDR3 protein: CASSSWTSGSYEQYF; CDR3 DNA: TGTGCCAGCAGCTCGTGGACTAGCGGCTCCTACGAGCAGTACTTC; D gene: TRBD2; J gene: TRBJ2-7; V gene: TRBV7-2; clone size: .
CDR3 protein: CATSELSGSSYNEQFF; CDR3 DNA: TGTGCCACCAGTGAGTTGAGCGGGAGCTCCTACAATGAGCAGTTCTTC; D gene: TRBD2; J gene: TRBJ2-1; V gene: TRBV24-1; clone size: .
CDR3 protein: CASSPREGALTDTQYF; CDR3 DNA: TGTGCCAGCAGCCCCCGGGAGGGGGCTTTAACAGATACGCAGTATTTT; D gene: .; J gene: TRBJ2-3; V gene: TRBV9; clone size: .
CDR3 protein: CASRAGGEDGELFF; CDR3 DNA: TGTGCCAGCAGGGCGGGGGGCGAAGACGGGGAGCTGTTTTTT; D gene: .; J gene: TRBJ2-2; V gene: TRBV21-1; clone size: .
CDR3 protein: CASSLQGGTEAFF; CDR3 DNA: TGTGCCAGCAGTTTACAGGGAGGGACTGAAGCTTTCTTT; D gene: .; J gene: TRBJ1-1; V gene: TRBV12-3/TRBV12-4; clone size: .
CDR3 protein: CSVEWASSTDTQYF; CDR3 DNA: TGCAGCGTTGAATGGGCTTCTAGCACAGATACGCAGTATTTT; D gene: .; J gene: TRBJ2-3; V gene: TRBV29-1; clone size: .
CDR3 protein: CASSPDYRERTDTQYF; CDR3 DNA: TGCGCCAGCAGCCCAGACTACAGGGAGAGGACAGATACGCAGTATTTT; D gene: .; J gene: TRBJ2-3; V gene: TRBV5-1; clone size: .
CDR3 protein: CASSLMRGGEFGNQPQHF; CDR3 DNA: TGTGCCAGCAGCTTGATGAGAGGGGGGGAGTTTGGCAATCAGCCCCAGCATTTT; D gene: .; J gene: TRBJ1-5; V gene: TRBV5-6; clone size: many
CDR3 protein: CAITEGLAGEGNEQYF; CDR3 DNA: TGTGCCATCACCGAGGGACTAGCGGGAGAGGGGAACGAGCAGTACTTC; D gene: TRBD2; J gene: TRBJ2-7; V gene: TRBV10-3; clone size: .
CDR3 protein: CAWKEGSGGADTQYF; CDR3 DNA: TGTGCCTGGAAAGAGGGTAGCGGGGGAGCAGATACGCAGTATTTT; D gene: TRBD2; J gene: TRBJ2-3; V gene: TRBV30; clone size: .
CDR3 protein: CASSLPSTYEQYF; CDR3 DNA: TGTGCCAGCAGCTTACCTAGCACCTACGAGCAGTACTTC; D gene: .; J gene: TRBJ2-7; V gene: TRBV7-9; clone size: .
CDR3 protein: CASTSRTEAFF; CDR3 DNA: TGTGCCAGCACTAGTAGGACTGAAGCTTTCTTT; D gene: .; J gene: TRBJ1-1; V gene: TRBV28; clone size: .
CDR3 protein: CASTRTSGSYEQFF; CDR3 DNA: TGTGCCAGCACTCGGACTAGCGGCTCGTATGAGCAGTTCTTC; D gene: TRBD2; J gene: TRBJ2-1; V gene: TRBV5-5; clone size: .
CDR3 protein: CASSGGSSYNEQFF; CDR3 DNA: TGTGCCAGCAGCGGCGGGAGCTCCTACAATGAGCAGTTCTTC; D gene: TRBD2; J gene: TRBJ2-1; V gene: TRBV7-9; clone size: .
CDR3 protein: CASTNRMRGKETQYF; CDR3 DNA: TGTGCCAGCACCAACCGGATGAGGGGGAAAGAGACCCAGTACTTC; D gene: .; J gene: TRBJ2-5; V gene: TRBV5-4; clone size: .
CDR3 protein: CASSLVPDRQETQYF; CDR3 DNA: TGTGCCAGCAGCTTGGTACCCGACAGACAAGAGACCCAGTACTTC; D gene: .; J gene: TRBJ2-5; V gene: TRBV5-6; clone size: .
CDR3 protein: CASSFSSGENSPLHF; CDR3 DNA: TGTGCCAGCAGTTTCTCCTCCGGGGAAAATTCACCCCTCCACTTT; D gene: .; J gene: TRBJ1-6; V gene: TRBV28; clone size: few
CDR3 protein: CASSYTSGRIVQYF; CDR3 DNA: TGTGCCAGCAGCTATACTAGCGGGAGGATAGTTCAGTACTTC; D gene: TRBD2; J gene: TRBJ2-5; V gene: TRBV7-9; clone size: .
CDR3 protein: CASSFSDTGELFF; CDR3 DNA: TGTGCCAGCAGCTTCAGTGACACCGGGGAGCTGTTTTTT; D gene: .; J gene: TRBJ2-2; V gene: TRBV9; clone size: .
CDR3 protein: CASSYTRTPNRRGYTF; CDR3 DNA: TGTGCCAGCAGTTACACTCGGACCCCGAACCGGAGGGGCTACACCTTC; D gene: .; J gene: TRBJ1-2; V gene: TRBV6-5; clone size: .
CDR3 protein: CAWSVLGGGPRTGELFF; CDR3 DNA: TGTGCCTGGAGTGTACTTGGGGGAGGGCCGCGAACCGGGGAGCTGTTTTTT; D gene: TRBD2; J gene: TRBJ2-2; V gene: TRBV30; clone size: .
CDR3 protein: CAISELRTGTKTEAFF; CDR3 DNA: TGTGCCATCAGTGAGTTAAGGACAGGGACCAAAACTGAAGCTTTCTTT; D gene: TRBD1; J gene: TRBJ1-1; V gene: TRBV10-3; clone size: .
CDR3 protein: CASSRPGLADSSYEQYF; CDR3 DNA: TGTGCCAGCAGCAGACCGGGACTAGCGGATAGCTCCTACGAGCAGTACTTC; D gene: TRBD2; J gene: TRBJ2-7; V gene: TRBV5-7; clone size: once
CDR3 protein: CASTLLRWVGQVNTGELFF; CDR3 DNA: TGTGCCAGCACCCTGTTGCGTTGGGTGGGGCAGGTGAACACCGGGGAGCTGTTTTTT; D gene: .; J gene: TRBJ2-2; V gene: TRBV28; clone size: once
CDR3 protein: CASRPWTGGEETQYF; CDR3 DNA: TGTGCCAGCAGACCGTGGACAGGGGGCGAGGAGACCCAGTACTTC; D gene: TRBD1; J gene: TRBJ2-5; V gene: TRBV27; clone size: .
CDR3 protein: CASSPRTGGYNEQFF; CDR3 DNA: TGTGCCAGCAGTCCGAGGACAGGAGGTTACAATGAGCAGTTCTTC; D gene: TRBD1; J gene: TRBJ2-1; V gene: TRBV27; clone size: .
CDR3 protein: CASSDGSGFEAFF; CDR3 DNA: TGTGCCAGCAGTGACGGATCAGGTTTCGAAGCTTTCTTT; D gene: .; J gene: TRBJ1-1; V gene: TRBV6-1; clone size: few
CDR3 protein: CASSPWDRGRGTEAFF; CDR3 DNA: TGTGCCAGCAGCCCCTGGGACAGGGGGCGCGGCACTGAAGCTTTCTTT; D gene: TRBD1; J gene: TRBJ1-1; V gene: TRBV3-1/TRBV3-2; clone size: .
CDR3 protein: CAIPGSNTGELFF; CDR3 DNA: TGTGCCATTCCCGGGTCGAACACCGGGGAGCTGTTTTTT; D gene: .; J gene: TRBJ2-2; V gene: TRBV12-3/TRBV12-4; clone size: once
CDR3 protein: CASSILDRNTEAFF; CDR3 DNA: TGTGCCAGTAGTATCCTTGACAGGAACACTGAAGCTTTCTTT; D gene: .; J gene: TRBJ1-1; V gene: TRBV19; clone size: .
CDR3 protein: CASSGPGQGLAKNIQYF; CDR3 DNA: TGTGCCAGCAGTGGACCGGGACAGGGACTAGCCAAAAACATTCAGTACTTC; D gene: TRBD1; J gene: TRBJ2-4; V gene: TRBV25-1; clone size: once